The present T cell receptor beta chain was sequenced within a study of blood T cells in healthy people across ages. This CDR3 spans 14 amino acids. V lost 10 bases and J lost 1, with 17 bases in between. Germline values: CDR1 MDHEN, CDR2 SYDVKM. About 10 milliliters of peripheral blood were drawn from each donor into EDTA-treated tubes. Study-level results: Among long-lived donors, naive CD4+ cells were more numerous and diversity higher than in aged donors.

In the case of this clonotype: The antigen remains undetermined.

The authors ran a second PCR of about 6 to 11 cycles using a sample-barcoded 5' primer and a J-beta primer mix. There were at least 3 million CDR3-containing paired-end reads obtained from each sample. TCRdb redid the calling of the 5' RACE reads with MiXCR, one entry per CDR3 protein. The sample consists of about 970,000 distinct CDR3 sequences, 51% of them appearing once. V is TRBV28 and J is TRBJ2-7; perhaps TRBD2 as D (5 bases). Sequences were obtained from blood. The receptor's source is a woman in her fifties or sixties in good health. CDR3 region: CATRVLARSYEQYF. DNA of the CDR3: TGTGCCACCCGGGTTTTAGCGAGATCCTACGAGCAGTACTTC. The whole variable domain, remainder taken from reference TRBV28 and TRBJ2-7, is DVKVTQSSRYLVKRTGEKVFLECVQDMDHENMFWYRQDPGLGLRLIYFSYDVKMKEKGDIPEGYSVSREKKERFSLILESASTNQTSMYLCATRVLARSYEQYFGPGTRLTVT.